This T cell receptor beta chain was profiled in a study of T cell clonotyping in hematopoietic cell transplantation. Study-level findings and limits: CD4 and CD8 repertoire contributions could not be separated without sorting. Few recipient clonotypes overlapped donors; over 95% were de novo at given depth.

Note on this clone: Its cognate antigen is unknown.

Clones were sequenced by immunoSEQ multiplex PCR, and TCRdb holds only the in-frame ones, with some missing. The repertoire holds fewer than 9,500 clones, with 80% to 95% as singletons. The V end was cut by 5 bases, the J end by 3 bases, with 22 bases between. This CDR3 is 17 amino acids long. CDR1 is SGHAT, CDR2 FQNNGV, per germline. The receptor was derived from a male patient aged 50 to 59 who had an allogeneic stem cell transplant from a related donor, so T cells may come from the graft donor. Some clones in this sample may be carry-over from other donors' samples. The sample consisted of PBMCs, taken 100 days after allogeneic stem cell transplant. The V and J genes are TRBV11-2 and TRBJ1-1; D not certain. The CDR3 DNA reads TGTGCCAGCAGCCCGGGTGGAGGTGGCATTAAGGACACTGAAGCTTTCTTT. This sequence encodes CASSPGGGGIKDTEAFF.